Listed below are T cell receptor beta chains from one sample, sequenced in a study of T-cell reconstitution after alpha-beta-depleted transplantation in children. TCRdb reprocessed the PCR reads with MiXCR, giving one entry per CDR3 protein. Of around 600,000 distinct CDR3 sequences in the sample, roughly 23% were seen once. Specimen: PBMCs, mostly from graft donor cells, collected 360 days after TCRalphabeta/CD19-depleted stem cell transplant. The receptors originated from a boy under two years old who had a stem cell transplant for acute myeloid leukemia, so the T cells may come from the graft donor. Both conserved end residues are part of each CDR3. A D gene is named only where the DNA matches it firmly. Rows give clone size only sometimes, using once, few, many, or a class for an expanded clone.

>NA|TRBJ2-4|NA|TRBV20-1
CSARDLALAKNIQYF
TGCAGTGCTAGAGATCTTGCCCTAGCCAAAAACATTCAGTACTTC
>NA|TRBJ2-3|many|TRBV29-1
CSVEVRTQYF
TGCAGCGTTGAGGTGCGGACGCAGTATTTT
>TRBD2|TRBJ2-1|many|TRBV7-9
CASSSFGGTSYNEQFF
TGTGCCAGCAGCTCGTTCGGGGGGACCTCCTACAATGAGCAGTTCTTC
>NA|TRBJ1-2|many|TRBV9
CASSPDDRYLYGYTF
TGTGCCAGCAGCCCTGATGACAGGTACCTATATGGCTACACCTTC
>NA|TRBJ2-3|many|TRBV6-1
CASASGSSVTQYF
TGTGCCAGCGCCAGCGGCTCAAGCGTCACGCAGTATTTT
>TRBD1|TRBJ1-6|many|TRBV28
CASSRRQGSNSPLHF
TGTGCCAGCAGTCGTCGACAGGGATCTAATTCACCCCTCCACTTT
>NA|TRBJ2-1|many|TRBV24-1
CATSDLYNSYNEQFF
TGTGCCACCAGTGATTTATATAACAGCTACAATGAGCAGTTCTTC
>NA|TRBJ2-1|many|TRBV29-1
CSGREANEQFF
TGCAGCGGAAGAGAGGCCAATGAGCAGTTCTTC
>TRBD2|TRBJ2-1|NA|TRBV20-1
CSAIERGFYNEQFF
TGCAGTGCGATTGAGCGGGGGTTTTACAATGAGCAGTTCTTC
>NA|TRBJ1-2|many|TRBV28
CASSSGGTLRMGYTF
TGTGCCAGCAGTTCTGGGGGGACGCTTCGTATGGGCTACACCTTC
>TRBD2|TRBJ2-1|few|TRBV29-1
CSVEVGFGGGWDEQFF
TGCAGCGTTGAAGTTGGGTTTGGGGGGGGTTGGGATGAGCAGTTCTTC
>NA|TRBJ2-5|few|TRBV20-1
CSASPGGLVETQYF
TGCAGTGCAAGTCCGGGGGGCCTCGTGGAGACCCAGTACTTC
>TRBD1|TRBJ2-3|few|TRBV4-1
CASSRQGTRYF
TGCGCCAGCAGCCGACAGGGGACGAGGTATTTT
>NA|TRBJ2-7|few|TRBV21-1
CASPVFPTGRYEQYF
TGTGCCAGCCCTGTCTTCCCGACAGGGAGGTACGAGCAGTACTTC
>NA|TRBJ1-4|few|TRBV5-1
CASRLILNEKLFF
TGCGCCAGCAGATTAATCCTAAATGAAAAACTGTTTTTT
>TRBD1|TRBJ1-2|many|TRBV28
CASSRAPGQAQGYTF
TGTGCCAGCAGTCGCGCTCCCGGACAGGCCCAAGGCTACACCTTC
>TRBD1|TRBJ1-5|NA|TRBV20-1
CSAQGQDNQPQHF
TGCAGTGCTCAGGGACAGGACAATCAGCCCCAGCATTTT
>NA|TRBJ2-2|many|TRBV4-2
CASSHKLGGEVTGELFF
TGTGCCAGCAGCCATAAACTTGGGGGCGAGGTCACCGGGGAGCTGTTTTTT
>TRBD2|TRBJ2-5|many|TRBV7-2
CASSFRSSGVLETQYF
TGTGCCAGCAGCTTTCGTTCTAGCGGGGTGCTAGAGACCCAGTACTTC
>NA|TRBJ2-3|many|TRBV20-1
CSARPLERSTDTQYF
TGCAGTGCTAGACCCCTGGAGCGGAGCACAGATACGCAGTATTTT
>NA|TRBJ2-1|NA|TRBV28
CASSFPRAGSYNEQFF
TGTGCCAGCAGTTTCCCAAGGGCGGGTAGCTACAATGAGCAGTTCTTC
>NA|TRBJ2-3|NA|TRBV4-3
CASSQSWGDTQYF
TGCGCCAGCAGCCAATCCTGGGGGGATACGCAGTATTTT
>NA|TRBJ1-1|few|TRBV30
CAWRGGRWDTEAFF
TGTGCCTGGAGGGGGGGCCGTTGGGACACTGAAGCTTTCTTT
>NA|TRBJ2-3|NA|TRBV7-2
CASSFGTPFTDTQYF
TGTGCCAGCAGCTTCGGGACGCCTTTCACAGATACGCAGTATTTT
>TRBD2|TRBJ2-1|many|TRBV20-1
CSARAREGSYNEQFF
TGCAGTGCTAGGGCAAGGGAGGGGTCCTACAATGAGCAGTTCTTC
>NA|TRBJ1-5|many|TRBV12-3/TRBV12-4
CASSLERSQPQHF
TGTGCCAGCAGTTTAGAAAGGTCTCAGCCCCAGCATTTT
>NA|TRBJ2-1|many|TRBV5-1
CASSLGQGRYNEQFF
TGCGCCAGCAGCTTGGGGCAGGGGCGGTACAATGAGCAGTTCTTC
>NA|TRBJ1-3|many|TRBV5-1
CASSLSYGYSGNTIYF
TGCGCCAGCAGCTTGAGCTACGGCTATTCTGGAAACACCATATATTTT
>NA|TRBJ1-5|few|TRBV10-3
CAISDRGTNQPQHF
TGTGCCATCAGTGACAGGGGTACCAATCAGCCCCAGCATTTT
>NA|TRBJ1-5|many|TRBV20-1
CSARGGFDNQPQHF
TGCAGTGCTAGAGGGGGATTCGACAATCAGCCCCAGCATTTT
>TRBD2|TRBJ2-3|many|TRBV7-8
CATSTGTRQYF
TGTGCCACCAGTACCGGGACTAGGCAGTATTTT
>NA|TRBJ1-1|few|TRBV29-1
CSVAQDLQGVF
TGCAGCGTTGCCCAGGACCTCCAGGGTGTCTTT
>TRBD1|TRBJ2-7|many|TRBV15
CATSRGLDRGYEQYF
TGTGCCACCAGCAGAGGCTTAGACAGGGGCTACGAGCAGTACTTC
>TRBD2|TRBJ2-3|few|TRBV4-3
CASSQGRGGRTDTQYF
TGCGCCAGCAGCCAGGGTCGCGGGGGGCGCACAGATACGCAGTATTTT
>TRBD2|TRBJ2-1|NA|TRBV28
CASRTPGTRPNEQFF
TGTGCCAGCAGAACCCCTGGGACTAGACCCAATGAGCAGTTCTTC